This T cell receptor beta chain was captured by sequencing in a study of identifying expanded T cells in peripheral blood. Collection occurred without any documented infections or immune events in donors. Regarding this clone: Its specificity is unknown.

Study-level findings and limits: About 1.2 clones differed between technical replicates, versus roughly 16 and 20 over time.

Data came from immunoSEQ multiplex PCR; TCRdb stores just in-frame clones and leaves some out. Here the sample spans some 80,000 clones, over 85% being singletons. The receptor was isolated from a person aged 18-70 years in good health. Sequencing was done on a sample of blood.

The CDR3: CASSQYQRGRHNEQFF. As DNA, the CDR3 is TGTGCCAGCAGCCAATACCAGCGGGGGAGGCACAATGAGCAGTTCTTC. The rearrangement links TRBV4-2 to TRBJ2-1, with TRBD2 identical over 8 bases. V shed 2 bases, J shed 5 bases, and the junction held 8 bases outside the gene matches. The CDR3 length is 16 residues. Germline values: CDR1 LGHNA, CDR2 YNFKEQ.